This T cell receptor (beta chain) was captured by sequencing in a study of vaccination and CD4 T cells after COVID-19. Cultured CD4+ T cell DNA was sequenced using the Oncomine TCR Beta short-read assay. Via MiXCR, TCRdb re-called the PCR reads, giving one row per CDR3 protein. The sample records around 10,000 distinct CDR3 sequences, roughly three fifths being singletons. As regards this clonotype: No antigen is known for it.

Treatment specified: roughly 11-day PBMC culture with coronavirus spike peptide pools or control peptides (ViraFEST assay). V was pared by 8 bases and J by 0 bases, with 10 bases between. Germline V gene data show CDR1 as SEHNR and CDR2 as FQNEAQ (reference sequence). The length of the CDR3 is 14 residues. The receptor comes from a human donor who had recovered from COVID-19. V gene TRBV7-9 combines with J gene TRBJ2-2, with unresolved D. The specimen was CD4+ T cells from blood, cultured in vitro. CDR3 region: CASGLVPNTGELFF. As DNA, the CDR3 is TGTGCCAGCGGGTTGGTCCCGAACACCGGGGAGCTGTTTTTT. Using reference TRBV7-9 and TRBJ2-2 for the parts outside the CDR3, the full variable domain is DTGVSQNPRHKITKRGQNVTFRCDPISEHNRLYWYRQTLGQGPEFLTYFQNEAQLEKSRLLSDRFSAERPKGSFSTLEIQRTEQGDSAMYLCASGLVPNTGELFFGEGSRLTVL.